These 21 T cell receptor beta chains originate from one sample sequenced in a study of blood T cell repertoires in COVID-19. Repertoires were generated with immunoSEQ multiplex PCR, while TCRdb's copy carries only in-frame clones and drops some. In the table there are tens of thousands of clones, approximately 80% of which are singletons. Sequencing used peripheral blood. Every receptor here comes from a human donor in a cohort sampled during active COVID-19.

The chain links TRBV7-8 to TRBJ1-5, with D possibly TRBD1 on 5 matching bases. CDR1 is SGHVS and CDR2 is FQNEAQ in the germline V gene. The V end was cut by 3 bases, the J end by 3 bases, with 9 bases between. This CDR3 has 14 amino acids. Written as DNA, the CDR3 is TGTGCCAGCAGCTTCGGGGGAAACAATCAGCCCCAGCATTTT. Translated, it gives CASSFGGNNQPQHF.

The J gene is TRBJ1-6, the V gene TRBV4-3; D uncertain. Germline V gene lookup returns CDR1 LGHNA and CDR2 YSLEER. Trimming stripped 0 bases from V and 8 bases from J, with 5 bases between. This CDR3 spans 13 amino acids. In DNA, the CDR3 is TGCGCCAGCAGCCAAGATTCTTATTCACCCCTCCACTTT. Its translation: CASSQDSYSPLHF.

The V call is TRBV28, the J call TRBJ2-1, with 7 bases aligning to TRBD2. The V segment lost 3 bases and the J segment 9 bases; nucleotides outside the gene matches: 11. Germline CDR1 and CDR2: MDHEN and SYDVKM. The CDR3 loop spans 15 amino acids. CDR3: CASSFWAGASVEQFF. CDR3 nucleotides: TGTGCCAGCAGTTTCTGGGCGGGAGCTTCGGTTGAGCAGTTCTTC.

This clone turned up a few times. J is TRBJ1-2 and V is TRBV19; D uncertain. In germline, CDR1 is LNHDA, CDR2 SQIVND (reference sequence). This CDR3 region has 13 residues. V was clipped by 7 bases and J by 2 bases, with 11 bases between them. CDR3 sequence (DNA): TGTGCCAGTATGACGCGCGGGAACTATGGCTACACCTTC. Its protein is CASMTRGNYGYTF.

This chain uses TRBV9 with TRBJ2-7; TRBD1 might be the D (6 bases). CDR3 length: 14 residues. CDR1 is SGDLS and CDR2 is YYNGEE in the germline V gene. The ends were cut back, 0 bases at V and 3 bases at J, with 10 bases in the middle. CDR3 protein: CASSVDWDNYEQYF. CDR3 sequence (DNA): TGTGCCAGCAGCGTAGACTGGGACAACTACGAGCAGTACTTC.

This clone appeared once. This chain links TRBV5-6 with TRBJ1-2; 9 nucleotides align to TRBD1. Losses at the gene ends were 2 bases for V and 4 bases for J; bases not matched to a gene: 9. This CDR3 comprises 16 residues. Germline CDR1 is SGHDT and CDR2 is YYEEEE. The DNA for the CDR3 is TGTGCCAGCAGCTTCCGGGACAGGGAAGTCACCTATGGCTACACCTTC. Amino acid sequence: CASSFRDREVTYGYTF.

The chain uses TRBV19 and TRBJ2-4, with a weak D call TRBD1 (5 bases). CDR3 length: 15 residues. Germline V lookup: CDR1 LNHDA, CDR2 SQIVND (reference sequence). V gave up 5 bases and J gave up 2 bases, with 13 bases separating them. The CDR3 sequence is CASSPQAGTKNIQYF. The CDR3 DNA reads TGTGCCAGTAGTCCACAGGCAGGTACCAAAAACATTCAGTACTTC. The entire variable domain, with the rest obtained from reference TRBV19 and TRBJ2-4, is as follows: DGGITQSPKYLFRKEGQNVTLSCEQNLNHDAMYWYRQDPGQGLRLIYYSQIVNDFQKGDIAEGYSVSREKKESFPLTVTSAQKNPTAFYLCASSPQAGTKNIQYFGAGTRLSVL.

This clone turned up a few times. This chain connects TRBV29-1 to TRBJ1-1; D is possibly TRBD1 (5 bases). CDR1 is SQVTM and CDR2 is ANQGSEA in the germline V gene. This CDR3 has 12 amino acids. V lost 5 bases and J 2 bases, leaving 9 bases between the germline ends. CDR3 DNA sequence: TGCAGCGTTACGACAGCAAACACTGAAGCTTTCTTT. It is translated as CSVTTANTEAFF.

V usage is TRBV19 and J usage is TRBJ2-3; 10 nucleotides line up with TRBD1. The CDR3 has 15 amino acids. The germline V gene has CDR1 LNHDA and CDR2 SQIVND (reference sequence). J lost 5 bases, V lost 9 bases, and 11 bases had no gene match. The CDR3 DNA sequence: TGTGCCAGCAGCAGACAGGGGGCTTTTGGAGATACGCAGTATTTT. Translated, it gives CASSRQGAFGDTQYF.

The chain combines TRBV19 with TRBJ1-5; no clear D. The CDR3 extends over 18 amino acids. Deletions cut 5 bases from V and 0 bases from J, with 20 bases between. CDR1 is LNHDA and CDR2 is SQIVND in the germline V gene (reference sequence). The chain's CDR3 is CASSPPLGSSGSNQPQHF. The CDR3, as DNA: TGTGCCAGTAGTCCCCCCCTGGGTTCGAGCGGTAGCAATCAGCCCCAGCATTTT.

This clone was detected once. This sequence joins TRBV7-2 and TRBJ2-5; D might be TRBD2 (5 bases). The germline V and J ends were trimmed by 3 bases and 5 bases, with 10 bases remaining between them. The CDR3 contains 13 residues. Looked up from germline, CDR1 is SGHTA and CDR2 is FQGNSA. The CDR3 region has the DNA TGTGCCAGCAGCTTCCGAGGGAAGGAGACCCAGTACTTC. Its protein product is CASSFRGKETQYF.

V and J are TRBV19 and TRBJ2-1; TRBD2 matches 11 bases. The CDR3 runs to 17 residues. Germline CDR1 is LNHDA and CDR2 is SQIVND (reference sequence). The V gene end was trimmed by 1 base and the J gene end by 3 bases; junction bases not matched to a gene: 5. The CDR3 DNA reads as TGTGCCAGTAGTATAGGGGGGGGACTAGCGGACTACAATGAGCAGTTCTTC. Translating it yields CASSIGGGLADYNEQFF. The full variable domain, in which reference TRBV19 and TRBJ2-1 provide the parts outside the CDR3, is DGGITQSPKYLFRKEGQNVTLSCEQNLNHDAMYWYRQDPGQGLRLIYYSQIVNDFQKGDIAEGYSVSREKKESFPLTVTSAQKNPTAFYLCASSIGGGLADYNEQFFGPGTRLTVL.

The chain couples TRBV10-1 to TRBJ2-7; 9 bases fit TRBD1. Germline loops: CDR1 WNHNN, CDR2 SYGVQD (reference sequence). The V segment lost 2 bases and the J segment 5 bases; nucleotides outside the gene matches: 7. The CDR3 totals 15 residues. CDR3 amino acids: CASSEPGQGIHEQYF. The CDR3 DNA reads as TGCGCCAGCAGTGAGCCGGGACAGGGAATCCACGAGCAGTACTTC.

The V call is TRBV2, the J call TRBJ1-5, with TRBD1 identical over 8 bases. CDR1 and CDR2 from the germline V gene are SNHLY and FYNNEI. V lost 5 bases to trimming and J lost 2 bases; unmatched junction nucleotides: 5. This CDR3 has 15 amino acids. CDR3 nucleotides: TGTGCCAGCAGTCGGGACAGGAGGGGCAATCAGCCCCAGCATTTT. Translating it yields CASSRDRRGNQPQHF. Full variable domain (outside the CDR3, taken from reference TRBV2 and TRBJ1-5): EPEVTQTPSHQVTQMGQEVILRCVPISNHLYFYWYRQILGQKVEFLVSFYNNEISEKSEIFDDQFSVERPDGSNFTLKIRSTKLEDSAMYFCASSRDRRGNQPQHFGDGTRLSIL.

V gene TRBV6-6 combines with J gene TRBJ1-4; 9 bases align to TRBD1. This CDR3 is built from 15 residues. V lost 4 bases to trimming and J lost 6 bases; unmatched junction nucleotides: 6. Germline loops: CDR1 MNHNY, CDR2 SVGAGI (reference sequence). The CDR3 reads CASSLPGQGDEKLFF. The DNA for the CDR3 is TGTGCCAGCAGTTTGCCGGGACAGGGAGATGAAAAACTGTTTTTT.

A single count supports this clone. The rearrangement joins TRBV28 to TRBJ2-1; TRBD2 matches at 7 bases. V shed 1 base, J shed 4 bases, and the junction held 4 bases outside the gene matches. Germline lookup yields CDR1 MDHEN and CDR2 SYDVKM. CDR3 length: 15 residues. CDR3 coding DNA: TGTGCCAGCAGTTTATTGGGGGAGGGATACAATGAGCAGTTCTTC. This gives the protein CASSLLGEGYNEQFF.

The V gene is TRBV6-5, the J gene TRBJ2-3, with 7 bases lining up with TRBD2. Germline assignment: CDR1 MNHEY and CDR2 SVGAGI. The CDR3 spans 14 residues. With 0 bases clipped from V and 3 bases from J, the junction kept 0 bases outside the gene matches. In DNA form, the CDR3 reads TGTGCCAGCAGTTACTCGCGGGGGACAGATACGCAGTATTTT. Translated, it gives CASSYSRGTDTQYF.

For the CDR3, the DNA is TGTGCCAGCAGGGTAGGGAGGGATCAGCCCCAGCATTTT. This encodes CASRVGRDQPQHF. V gene TRBV6-5 combines with J gene TRBJ1-5; D is undetermined. The CDR3 has 13 amino acids. V lost 6 bases to trimming and J lost 5 bases, with 11 bases between them. From germline, CDR1 is MNHEY and CDR2 SVGAGI.

The CDR3 loop reads CASSSGLGGEQYF. The CDR3 DNA follows: TGTGCCAGTAGCTCCGGACTAGGCGGCGAGCAGTACTTC. The chain is built from TRBV19 and TRBJ2-7, with 7 positions matching TRBD2. Germline CDR1 and CDR2: LNHDA and SQIVND (reference sequence). Trimming at V came to 6 bases and at J to 6 bases, leaving 8 bases not matched to a gene. This CDR3 comprises 13 residues.

The gene calls are TRBV19 and TRBJ2-2, with 7 bases identical to TRBD1. Germline CDR1 and CDR2: LNHDA and SQIVND (reference sequence). With V trimmed by 5 bases and J by 7 bases, 7 bases remained unmatched. CDR3 length: 14 residues. The CDR3 region has the DNA TGTGCCAGTAGTTCAGGGGGTAACGTCGGGGAGCTGTTTTTT. Protein: CASSSGGNVGELFF.

The gene calls are TRBV6-5 and TRBJ1-6; 7 bases are a match to TRBD1. CDR1 and CDR2 from the germline V gene are MNHEY and SVGAGI. J was trimmed by 3 bases and V by 5 bases; bases with no gene match: 4. This CDR3 comprises 15 residues. The CDR3 DNA is TGTGCCAGCAGTACAGGGGCCCTCTATAATTCACCCCTCCACTTT. Translating gives CASSTGALYNSPLHF.